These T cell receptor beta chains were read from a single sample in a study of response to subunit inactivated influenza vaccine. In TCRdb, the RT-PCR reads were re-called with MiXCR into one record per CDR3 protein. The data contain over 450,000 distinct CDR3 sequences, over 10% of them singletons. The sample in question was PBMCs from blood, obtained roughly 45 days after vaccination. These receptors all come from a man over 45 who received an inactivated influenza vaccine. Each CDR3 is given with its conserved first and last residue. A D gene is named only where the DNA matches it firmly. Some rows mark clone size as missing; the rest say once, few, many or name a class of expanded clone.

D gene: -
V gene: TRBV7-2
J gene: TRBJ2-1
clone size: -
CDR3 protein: CASSLGVLAPYNEQFF
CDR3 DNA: TGTGCCAGCAGCTTAGGGGTGCTAGCGCCTTACAATGAGCAGTTCTTC

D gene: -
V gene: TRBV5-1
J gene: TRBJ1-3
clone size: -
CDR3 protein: CASSLDQSSGNTIYF
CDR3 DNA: TGCGCCAGCAGCTTGGACCAGTCCTCTGGAAACACCATATATTTT

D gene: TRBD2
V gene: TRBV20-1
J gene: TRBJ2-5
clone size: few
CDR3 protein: CSASGGRVRTQYF
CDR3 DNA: TGCAGTGCTAGCGGGGGGAGGGTTCGGACCCAGTACTTC

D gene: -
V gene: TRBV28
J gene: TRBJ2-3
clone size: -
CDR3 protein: CASSFPGDVTDTQYF
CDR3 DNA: TGTGCCAGCAGTTTCCCTGGGGACGTCACAGATACGCAGTATTTT

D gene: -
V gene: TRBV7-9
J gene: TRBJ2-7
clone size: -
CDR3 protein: CASSEGSHRREQYF
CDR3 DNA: TGTGCCAGCAGCGAGGGATCTCACCGCCGCGAGCAGTACTTC

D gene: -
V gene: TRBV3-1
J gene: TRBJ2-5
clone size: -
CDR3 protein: CASSQGQTPGETQYF
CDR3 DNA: TGTGCCAGCAGCCAAGGACAGACCCCGGGGGAGACCCAGTACTTC

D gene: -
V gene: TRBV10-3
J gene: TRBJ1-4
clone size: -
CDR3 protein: CAISESQGAVEKLFF
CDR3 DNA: TGTGCCATCAGTGAGTCGCAAGGGGCTGTTGAAAAACTGTTTTTT

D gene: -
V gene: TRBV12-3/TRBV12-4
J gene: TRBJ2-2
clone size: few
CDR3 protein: CAGTGGANTGELFF
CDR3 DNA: TGTGCCGGCACAGGGGGGGCGAACACCGGGGAGCTGTTTTTT

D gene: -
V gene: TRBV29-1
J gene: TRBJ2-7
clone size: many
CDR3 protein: CSVEIRGHGSYEQYF
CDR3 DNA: TGCAGCGTTGAAATAAGGGGCCATGGATCCTACGAGCAGTACTTC

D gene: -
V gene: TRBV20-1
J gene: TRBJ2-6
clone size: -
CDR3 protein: CSARAGADGANVLTF
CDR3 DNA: TGCAGTGCTAGAGCGGGGGCAGATGGGGCCAACGTCCTGACTTTC

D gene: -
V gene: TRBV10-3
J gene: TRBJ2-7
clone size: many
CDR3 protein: CAISSLDSYEQYF
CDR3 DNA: TGTGCCATCAGTTCCCTAGACTCCTACGAGCAGTACTTC

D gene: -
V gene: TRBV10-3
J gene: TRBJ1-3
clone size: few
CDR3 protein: CAYAGSGNTIYF
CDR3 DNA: TGTGCTTACGCGGGGTCCGGAAACACCATATATTTT

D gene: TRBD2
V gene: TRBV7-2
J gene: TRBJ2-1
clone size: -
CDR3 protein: CASSPIPGTTYNEQFF
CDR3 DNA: TGTGCCAGCAGCCCCATACCCGGGACTACCTACAATGAGCAGTTCTTC

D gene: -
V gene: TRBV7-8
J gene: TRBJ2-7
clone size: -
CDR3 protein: CASSLQLQISYEQYF
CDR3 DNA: TGTGCCAGCAGCTTACAATTACAGATCTCCTACGAGCAGTACTTC

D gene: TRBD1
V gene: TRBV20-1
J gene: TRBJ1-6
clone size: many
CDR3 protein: CSARRDRGSSSYNSPLHF
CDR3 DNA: TGCAGTGCTAGAAGGGACAGGGGGTCGAGCTCCTATAATTCACCCCTCCACTTT

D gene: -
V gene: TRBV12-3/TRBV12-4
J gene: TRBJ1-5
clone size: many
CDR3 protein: CASSQDSLGQPQHF
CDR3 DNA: TGTGCCAGCAGTCAGGACAGCTTAGGTCAGCCCCAGCATTTT

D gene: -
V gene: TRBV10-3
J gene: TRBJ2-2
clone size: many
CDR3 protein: CAISNTGELFF
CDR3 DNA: TGTGCCATCAGTAACACCGGGGAGCTGTTTTTT

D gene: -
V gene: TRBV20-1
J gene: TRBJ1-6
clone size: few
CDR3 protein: CSASEGDSPLHF
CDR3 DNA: TGCAGTGCTTCTGAAGGGGATTCACCCCTCCACTTT

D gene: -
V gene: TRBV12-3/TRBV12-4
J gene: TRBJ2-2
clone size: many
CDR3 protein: CASSLRRGGVGELFF
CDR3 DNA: TGTGCCAGCAGTTTACGCCGTGGTGGGGTCGGGGAGCTGTTTTTT

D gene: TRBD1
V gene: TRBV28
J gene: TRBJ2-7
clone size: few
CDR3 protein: CASSLDRVDPEQYF
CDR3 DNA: TGTGCCAGCAGTTTAGACAGGGTAGATCCCGAGCAGTACTTC

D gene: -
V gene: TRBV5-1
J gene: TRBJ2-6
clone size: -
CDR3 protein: CASSTGDLSVLTF
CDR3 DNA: TGCGCCAGCAGCACGGGAGATCTTTCCGTCCTGACTTTC

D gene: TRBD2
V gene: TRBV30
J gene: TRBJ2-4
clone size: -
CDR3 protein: CAWSAGLAGGPNIQYF
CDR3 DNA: TGTGCCTGGAGTGCAGGACTAGCGGGAGGGCCGAACATTCAGTACTTC

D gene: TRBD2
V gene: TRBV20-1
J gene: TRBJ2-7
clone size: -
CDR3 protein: CSARGFREGDEQYF
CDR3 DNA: TGCAGTGCTCGGGGGTTTAGGGAGGGCGACGAGCAGTACTTC

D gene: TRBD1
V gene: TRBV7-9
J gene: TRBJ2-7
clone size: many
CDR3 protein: CASSTGDEQYF
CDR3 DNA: TGTGCCAGCAGTACAGGGGACGAGCAGTACTTC

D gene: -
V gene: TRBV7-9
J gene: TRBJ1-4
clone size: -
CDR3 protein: CASSLDSGFNEKLFF
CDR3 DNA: TGTGCCAGCAGCTTAGACAGCGGTTTTAATGAAAAACTGTTTTTT

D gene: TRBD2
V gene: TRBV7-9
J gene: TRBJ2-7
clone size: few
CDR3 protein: CASSQGLAVSYEQYF
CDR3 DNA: TGTGCCAGCAGCCAAGGACTAGCGGTCTCCTACGAGCAGTACTTC

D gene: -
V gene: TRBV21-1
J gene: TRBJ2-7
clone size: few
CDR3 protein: CASSKRQPLYYEQYF
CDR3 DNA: TGTGCCAGCAGCAAAAGGCAGCCCCTCTACTACGAGCAGTACTTC

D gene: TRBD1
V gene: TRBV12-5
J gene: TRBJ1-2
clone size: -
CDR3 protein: CASGSEGQGSNYGYTF
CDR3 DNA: TGTGCTAGTGGTTCGGAAGGACAGGGCTCCAACTATGGCTACACCTTC

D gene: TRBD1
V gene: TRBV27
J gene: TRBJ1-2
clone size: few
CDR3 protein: CASAGQGFGGYTF
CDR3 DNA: TGTGCCAGCGCGGGACAGGGGTTTGGAGGCTACACCTTC

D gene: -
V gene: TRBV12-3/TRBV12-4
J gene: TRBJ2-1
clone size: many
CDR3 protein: CASRILVGEQFF
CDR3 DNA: TGTGCCAGCAGAATACTTGTGGGCGAGCAGTTCTTC

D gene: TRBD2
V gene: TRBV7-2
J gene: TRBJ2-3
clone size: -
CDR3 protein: CASKRGHSDTQYF
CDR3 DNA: TGTGCTAGCAAGCGGGGGCACTCAGATACGCAGTATTTT

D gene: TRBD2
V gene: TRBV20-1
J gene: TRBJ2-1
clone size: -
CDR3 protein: CSAPKGLAGELSYNEQFF
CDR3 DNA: TGCAGTGCTCCTAAAGGGCTAGCGGGAGAACTCTCCTACAATGAGCAGTTCTTC

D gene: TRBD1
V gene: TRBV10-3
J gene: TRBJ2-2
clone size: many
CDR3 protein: CAISTGTGGFNTGELFF
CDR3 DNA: TGTGCCATCAGCACAGGGACAGGGGGATTTAACACCGGGGAGCTGTTTTTT

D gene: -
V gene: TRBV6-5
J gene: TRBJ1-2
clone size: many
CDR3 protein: CASSWDMNYGYTF
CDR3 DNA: TGTGCCAGCAGTTGGGACATGAACTATGGCTACACCTTC

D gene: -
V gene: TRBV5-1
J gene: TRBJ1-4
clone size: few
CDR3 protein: CASSRGGGEKLFF
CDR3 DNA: TGCGCCAGCAGCAGGGGCGGCGGTGAAAAACTGTTTTTT

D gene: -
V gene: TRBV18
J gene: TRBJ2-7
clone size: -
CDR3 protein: CASSGLQGTEQYF
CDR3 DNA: TGTGCCAGCTCAGGATTACAGGGTACCGAGCAGTACTTC

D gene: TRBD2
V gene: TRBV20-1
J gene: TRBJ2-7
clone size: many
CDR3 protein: CSARTELAGYEQYF
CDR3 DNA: TGCAGTGCCCGCACCGAACTAGCGGGGTACGAGCAGTACTTC

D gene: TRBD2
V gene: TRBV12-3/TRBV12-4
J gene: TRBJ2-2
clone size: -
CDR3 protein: CASSLGPSGVITGELFF
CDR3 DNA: TGTGCCAGCAGTTTGGGGCCTAGCGGGGTGATAACCGGGGAGCTGTTTTTT

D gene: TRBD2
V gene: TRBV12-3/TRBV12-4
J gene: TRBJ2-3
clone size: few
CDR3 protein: CASSSTSGSSDTQYF
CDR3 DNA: TGTGCCAGCAGTTCGACTAGCGGGAGTTCAGATACGCAGTATTTT

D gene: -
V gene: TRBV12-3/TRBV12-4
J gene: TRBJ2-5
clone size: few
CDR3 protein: CASSLRAGDQETQYF
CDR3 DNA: TGTGCCAGCAGTTTAAGGGCCGGAGACCAAGAGACCCAGTACTTC

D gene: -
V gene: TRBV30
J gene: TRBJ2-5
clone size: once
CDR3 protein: CAWSRRGPRETQYF
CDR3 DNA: TGTGCCTGGAGCCGCAGGGGACCTCGAGAAACCCAGTACTTC

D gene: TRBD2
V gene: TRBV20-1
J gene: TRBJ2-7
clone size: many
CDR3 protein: CSASTSGRDEQYF
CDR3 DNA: TGCAGTGCTAGTACTAGCGGGAGAGACGAGCAGTACTTC

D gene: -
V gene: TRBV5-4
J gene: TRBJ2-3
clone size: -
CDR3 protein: CASSSTGAEDTQYF
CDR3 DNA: TGTGCCAGCAGCTCGACGGGGGCGGAGGATACGCAGTATTTT

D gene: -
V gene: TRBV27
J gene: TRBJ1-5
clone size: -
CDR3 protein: CASSLGQGIRQPQHF
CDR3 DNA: TGTGCCAGCAGTTTAGGGCAGGGAATAAGGCAGCCCCAGCATTTT

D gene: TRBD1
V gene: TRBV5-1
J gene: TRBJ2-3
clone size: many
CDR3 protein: CASSLVGQGPDTQYF
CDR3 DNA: TGCGCCAGCAGCTTGGTGGGACAGGGTCCAGATACGCAGTATTTT

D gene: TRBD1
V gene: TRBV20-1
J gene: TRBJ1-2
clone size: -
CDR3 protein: CSARDSPRTGPWYGYTF
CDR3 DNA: TGCAGTGCTAGAGATTCCCCACGGACAGGGCCCTGGTATGGCTACACCTTC

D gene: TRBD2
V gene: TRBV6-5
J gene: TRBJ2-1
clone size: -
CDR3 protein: CASSLAGFSYNEQFF
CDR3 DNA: TGTGCCAGCAGTTTAGCGGGGTTTTCCTACAATGAGCAGTTCTTC

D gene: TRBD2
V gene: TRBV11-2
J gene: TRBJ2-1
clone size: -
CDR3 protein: CASTTTRGSYNEQFF
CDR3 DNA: TGTGCCAGCACCACAACGCGGGGGTCCTACAATGAGCAGTTCTTC

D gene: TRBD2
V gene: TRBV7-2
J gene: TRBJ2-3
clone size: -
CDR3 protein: CASSLVAGGPRDTQYF
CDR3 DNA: TGTGCCAGCAGCTTAGTAGCGGGAGGGCCTCGGGATACGCAGTATTTT

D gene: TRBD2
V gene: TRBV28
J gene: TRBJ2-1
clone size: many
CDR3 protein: CASSSRGLAGFNEQFF
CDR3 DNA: TGTGCCAGCAGTTCACGTGGACTAGCGGGATTCAATGAGCAGTTCTTC

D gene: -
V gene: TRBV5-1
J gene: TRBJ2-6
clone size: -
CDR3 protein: CASRNLFSGANVLTF
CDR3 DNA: TGCGCCAGCAGAAACCTGTTCTCCGGGGCCAACGTCCTGACTTTC

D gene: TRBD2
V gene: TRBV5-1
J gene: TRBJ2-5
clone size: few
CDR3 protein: CASRAGGPGETQYF
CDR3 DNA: TGCGCCAGCAGAGCGGGGGGGCCGGGTGAGACCCAGTACTTC

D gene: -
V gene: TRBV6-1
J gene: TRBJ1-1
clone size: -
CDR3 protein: CASSVAVGIEAFF
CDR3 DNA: TGTGCCAGCAGTGTGGCGGTGGGAATTGAAGCTTTCTTT

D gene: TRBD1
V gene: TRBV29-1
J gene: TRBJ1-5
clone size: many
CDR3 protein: CSVTLTGQDQPQHF
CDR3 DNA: TGCAGCGTAACTTTGACAGGGCAGGATCAGCCCCAGCATTTT

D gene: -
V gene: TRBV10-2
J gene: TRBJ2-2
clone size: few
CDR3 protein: CASKFRDLGAQELFF
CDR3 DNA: TGCGCCAGCAAATTCCGGGACCTTGGGGCCCAGGAGCTGTTTTTT

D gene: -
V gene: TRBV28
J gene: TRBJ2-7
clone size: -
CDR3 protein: CASSLLFGWGRVLSYEQYF
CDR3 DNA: TGTGCCAGCAGTTTGTTGTTTGGGTGGGGACGCGTATTATCCTACGAGCAGTACTTC

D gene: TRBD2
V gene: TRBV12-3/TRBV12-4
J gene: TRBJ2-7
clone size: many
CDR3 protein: CASSLRRLAGAREQYF
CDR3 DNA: TGTGCCAGCAGTTTAAGAAGACTAGCGGGAGCTCGTGAGCAGTACTTC

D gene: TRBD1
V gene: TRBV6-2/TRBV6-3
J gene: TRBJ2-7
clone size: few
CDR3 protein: CASRKRDRAYEQYF
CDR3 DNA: TGTGCCAGCAGAAAGAGGGACAGGGCCTACGAGCAGTACTTC

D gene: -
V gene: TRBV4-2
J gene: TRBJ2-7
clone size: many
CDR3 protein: CASSHIGQSYEQYF
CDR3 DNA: TGTGCCAGCAGCCACATTGGACAGTCCTACGAGCAGTACTTC